One and the same sample provided the 6 T cell receptor beta chains below, sequenced in a study of blood T cell repertoires in COVID-19 (TCRdb year 2020). Library method: the immunoSEQ multiplex PCR assay. Not all clones reach the TCRdb copy of this immuneACCESS table, which keeps in-frame sequences only. Checked studies attribute under half of the gap to unresolved V genes and leave the rest unexplained. The sample table lists under 20,000 clones, about 81% of them with a count of one. Roughly 8.8% of the sample is held by the ten biggest clonotypes. The specimen sequenced was peripheral blood. Receptor source: a man aged 60 to 69 with acute or convalescent COVID-19.

The genes are TRBV13 and TRBJ1-3; 7 nucleotides align to TRBD1. Trimming cost V 1 base and J 6 bases; bases outside gene matches: 9. This CDR3 region has 16 residues. Germline CDR1 reads PRHDT; CDR2 reads FYEKMQ (reference sequence). The CDR3 nucleotides are TGTGCCAGCAGCTTAGAGCTCGGGACAGAGGAAAACACCATATATTTT. Translated: CASSLELGTEENTIYF.

This clone was seen a handful of times. The chain links TRBV4-1 to TRBJ1-2; D gene ambiguous. This CDR3 has 14 residues. V shed 1 base and J shed 4 bases, with 10 bases lying between them. Germline V gene lookup returns CDR1 MGHRA and CDR2 YSYEKL. As DNA, the CDR3 is TGCGCCAGCAGCCAAGTAGTGGTGAGCTATGGCTACACCTTC. Translation: CASSQVVVSYGYTF.

The J gene is TRBJ1-1, the V gene TRBV18; 10 bases match TRBD1. There are 16 residues in the CDR3. With 3 bases clipped from V and 3 bases from J, the junction kept 7 bases outside the gene matches. Germline CDR1 reads KGHSH; CDR2 reads LQKENI. The CDR3: CASSPQTGGKDTEAFF. For the CDR3, the DNA is TGTGCCAGCTCACCCCAGACAGGGGGCAAAGACACTGAAGCTTTCTTT. Filled out from reference TRBV18 and TRBJ1-1, the complete variable domain reads NAGVMQNPRHLVRRRGQEARLRCSPMKGHSHVYWYRQLPEEGLKFMVYLQKENIIDESGMPKERFSAEFPKEGPSILRIQQVVRGDSAAYFCASSPQTGGKDTEAFFGQGTRLTVV.

This clone was detected only a few times. The chain links TRBV5-4 to TRBJ2-5; 10 positions match TRBD2. V shed 0 bases and J 5 bases; nucleotides not matched to a gene: 13. The CDR3 has 18 residues. In germline, CDR1 is SGHNT, CDR2 YYREEE (reference sequence). The CDR3 DNA reads as TGTGCCAGCAGCTTGGAGCCTAGCGGGGGCCCGGAGGGGGAGACCCAGTACTTC. It codes for CASSLEPSGGPEGETQYF.

In its sample, this clone was seen once. V gene TRBV4-1 combines with J gene TRBJ2-3, with D uncertain. This CDR3 contains 13 residues. Deletions cut 4 bases from V and 1 base from J, with 6 bases between. Germline V gene lookup returns CDR1 MGHRA and CDR2 YSYEKL. Here the CDR3 DNA reads TGCGCCAGCAGCCGAGCTGGCACAGATACGCAGTATTTT. Encoded protein: CASSRAGTDTQYF.

This clone appeared once. The chain is built from TRBV27 and TRBJ2-1; possibly TRBD2 for D (6 bases). V shed 7 bases and J shed 1 base, with 11 bases lying between them. CDR3 length equals 14 residues. Per the germline V gene, CDR1 is MNHEY and CDR2 is SMNVEV (reference sequence). The CDR3: CASMRGASYNEQFF. The CDR3 nucleotides are TGTGCCAGCATGCGGGGCGCTTCCTACAATGAGCAGTTCTTC.